These 30 T cell receptor beta chains share one sample of origin, sequenced in a study of cytomegalovirus exposure and HLA in healthy donors (dated 2017 in TCRdb). Libraries came from the immunoSEQ multiplex PCR assay. For the multiplex PCR, a mixture combining 60 forward primers for TCR Vbeta segments and 13 reverse primers for TCR Jbeta segments was used. As stored in TCRdb, this immuneACCESS dataset retains in-frame rearrangements with V and J assigned. A fraction of the clones does not appear; measured against another copy, unresolved V genes explain less than half of the discrepancy, and the remainder lacks a known reason. For this sample there are approximately 180,000 clones; 9.5% to 15% appear just once. The biggest ten clones account for 7.8% of the sample. The sequenced sample was PBMCs. These receptors all stem from a man in his fifties in good health and CMV-seropositive.

The gene calls are TRBV23-1 and TRBJ1-2; TRBD1 might be the D (5 bases). TRBV23-1 is annotated as an ORF whose role is uncertain. This CDR3 has 14 amino acids. The V gene lost 2 bases and the J gene lost 4 bases, with 11 bases spanning the gap. Here the CDR3 reads CASSQMTVLYGYTF. CDR3 coding DNA: TGCGCCAGCAGTCAAATGACAGTACTCTATGGCTACACCTTC.

J is TRBJ1-3 and V is TRBV5-6; TRBD1 might be the D (5 bases). V was shortened by 4 bases and J by 0 bases, with 11 bases between the two germline ends. CDR1 is SGHDT and CDR2 is YYEEEE in the germline V gene. This CDR3 comprises 15 residues. The CDR3 sequence is CASSLTTASGNTIYF. In DNA form, the CDR3 reads TGTGCCAGCAGCCTAACGACAGCCTCTGGAAACACCATATATTTT. The variable domain in full, completed from reference TRBV5-6 and TRBJ1-3, reads DAGVTQSPTHLIKTRGQQVTLRCSPKSGHDTVSWYQQALGQGPQFIFQYYEEEERQRGNFPDRFSGHQFPNYSSELNVNALLLGDSALYLCASSLTTASGNTIYFGEGSWLTVV.

This clone occurred a few times. The chain is built from TRBV5-1 and TRBJ1-1; D is uncertain. The CDR3 has 13 amino acids. Looked up from germline, CDR1 is SGHRS and CDR2 is YFSETQ. The V end was cut by 4 bases, the J end by 3 bases, with 10 bases between. Here the CDR3 DNA reads TGCGCCAGCAGCCGTCGTCTCGACACTGAAGCTTTCTTT. As protein: CASSRRLDTEAFF.

The J gene is TRBJ2-2, the V gene TRBV7-8, with D hard to call. The CDR3 covers 16 residues. Germline assignment: CDR1 SGHVS and CDR2 FQNEAQ. V lost 2 bases, J lost 1 base, and 11 bases lay in between. Here the CDR3 reads CASSLRPPGNTGELFF. In nucleotides, the CDR3 is TGTGCCAGCAGCTTACGCCCTCCAGGGAACACCGGGGAGCTGTTTTTT.

This clone was seen a few times. The chain couples TRBV7-9 to TRBJ2-7, with D possibly matching TRBD1 (6 bases). Germline CDR1 SEHNR, CDR2 FQNEAQ (reference sequence). The CDR3 contains 15 residues. V lost 1 base to trimming and J lost 0 bases, with 10 bases between them. CDR3 residues: CASSLGGQPSYEQYF. For the CDR3, the DNA is TGTGCCAGCAGCTTAGGTGGACAGCCCTCCTACGAGCAGTACTTC.

The rearrangement links TRBV30 to TRBJ1-6, with D possibly matching TRBD1 (6 bases). Trimming cost V 8 bases and J 6 bases, with 14 bases left between them. Germline V lookup: CDR1 GTSNPN, CDR2 SVGIG (reference sequence). The CDR3 has 13 amino acids. CDR3 sequence: CAQAGQTNSPLHF. The CDR3 nucleotides read TGTGCCCAAGCAGGACAGACTAATTCACCCCTCCACTTT.

The V and J genes are TRBV15 and TRBJ2-5; D call uncertain. Trimming stripped 1 base from V and 2 bases from J, with 8 bases between. Germline CDR1 LNHNV, CDR2 YYDKDF (reference sequence). This CDR3 contains 14 residues. The DNA for the CDR3 is TGTGCCACCAGCAGAGGATCACTACAAGAGACCCAGTACTTC. It encodes CATSRGSLQETQYF.

The chain has TRBV7-9 and TRBJ1-2; the D gene is possibly TRBD1 (5 bases). This CDR3 is 14 amino acids long. Trimming cost V 5 bases and J 8 bases, with 18 bases left between them. Germline loops: CDR1 SEHNR, CDR2 FQNEAQ (reference sequence). The CDR3 sequence: CASSIQGTNLGYTF. CDR3 sequence (DNA): TGTGCCAGCAGCATACAAGGGACTAACTTGGGCTACACCTTC.

There are a few counts of this clone. One junction end does not reproduce the germline sequence, and a read error may be involved. The chain uses TRBV7-2 and TRBJ2-1; maybe TRBD2 (6 bases). Germline CDR1 and CDR2: SGHTA and FQGNSA. This CDR3 is 13 amino acids long. In DNA form, the CDR3 reads TGTGCCAGCAGCTTAGGTACGGGGAGGTGGACCCTCTTC. Protein: CASSLGTGRWTLF. Combining the CDR3 with reference TRBV7-2 and TRBJ2-1 gives the whole variable domain GAGVSQSPSNKVTEKGKDVELRCDPISGHTALYWYRQSLGQGLEFLIYFQGNSAPDKSGLPSDRFSAERTGGSVSTLTIQRTQQEDSAVYLCASSLGTGRWTLFGPGTRLTVL.

This clone was observed a handful of times. The chain employs TRBV5-8 and TRBJ2-3; 10 bases are a match to TRBD1. Germline V gives CDR1 SGHTS, CDR2 YDEGEE. J was trimmed by 5 bases and V by 4 bases; bases with no gene match: 4. There are 14 residues in the CDR3. This chain's CDR3 is CASSQGQGGDTQYF. The DNA of the CDR3 is TGTGCCAGCAGCCAAGGACAGGGGGGAGATACGCAGTATTTT.

J is TRBJ1-6 and V is TRBV11-2; 7 bases fit TRBD1. The CDR3 sequence is 13 residues long. CDR1 and CDR2 from the germline V gene are SGHAT and FQNNGV. Germline trimming cut 5 bases from V and 14 bases from J; bases unmatched to any gene: 9. CDR3 nucleotide sequence: TGTGCCAGCAGCACCGGACAGGTTCAATCCCTCCACTTT. This gives the protein CASSTGQVQSLHF.

This clone was detected only a few times. The chain couples TRBV27 to TRBJ1-2; maybe TRBD1 (5 bases). The CDR3 is 16 residues long. The V end was cut by 4 bases, the J end by 3 bases, with 18 bases between. The germline V gene has CDR1 MNHEY and CDR2 SMNVEV (reference sequence). The CDR3 region is CASSSSRTPLHYGYTF. The CDR3 DNA follows: TGTGCCAGCAGTTCCTCCCGGACACCGCTCCACTATGGCTACACCTTC.

V and J are TRBV9 and TRBJ2-2; a possible D gene is TRBD2 (5 bases). This CDR3 comprises 15 residues. V lost 4 bases to trimming and J lost 4 bases, with 14 bases between them. The germline gives CDR1 SGDLS, CDR2 YYNGEE. Here the CDR3 DNA reads TGTGCCAGCAGCAGATACGATAGCGTCACCGGGGAGCTGTTTTTT. Translating it yields CASSRYDSVTGELFF.

This clone was seen a handful of times. This chain links TRBV5-6 with TRBJ2-7, with D possibly matching TRBD2 (5 bases). V was clipped by 0 bases and J by 0 bases, with 10 bases between them. Germline CDR1 SGHDT, CDR2 YYEEEE. This CDR3 is 15 amino acids long. The CDR3 region is CASSLEEVRSYEQYV. The CDR3 DNA is TGTGCCAGCAGCTTGGAGGAGGTACGCTCCTACGAGCAGTACGTC.

The genes are TRBV30 and TRBJ1-5; weak D call: TRBD1 (5 bases). Germline loops: CDR1 GTSNPN, CDR2 SVGIG (reference sequence). V dropped 1 base and J dropped 0 bases, with 10 bases sitting between them. The CDR3 totals 15 residues. In DNA, the CDR3 is TGTGCCTGGAGTGGGGTGGGGGGTAGCAATCAGCCCCAGCATTTT. Encoded protein: CAWSGVGGSNQPQHF.

This clone was seen only a few times. The CDR3 loop reads CASSLVVRGGNTIYF. CDR3 DNA sequence: TGTGCCAGCAGCTTAGTCGTCCGCGGCGGAAACACCATATATTTT. The chain recombines TRBV11-2 with TRBJ1-3; no clear D gene. The V and J ends lost 1 base and 4 bases respectively, with 11 bases between them. Germline V lookup: CDR1 SGHAT, CDR2 FQNNGV. The CDR3 covers 15 residues.

The chain is built from TRBV18 and TRBJ1-4, with TRBD1 matching 9 bases. In germline, CDR1 is KGHSH, CDR2 LQKENI. The junction had 6 bases not matched to a gene; V was cut back by 5 bases and J by 8 bases. The length of the CDR3 is 14 residues. The CDR3 region is CASSSGTGIEKLFF. The CDR3 nucleotides are TGTGCCAGCTCATCCGGGACAGGGATAGAAAAACTGTTTTTT.

The chain combines TRBV13 with TRBJ1-2; D might be TRBD1 (6 bases). The CDR3 has 13 residues. The germline gives CDR1 PRHDT, CDR2 FYEKMQ (reference sequence). Trimming took 2 bases from V and 6 from J, leaving 10 bases between them. In nucleotides, the CDR3 is TGTGCCAGCAGCTTATCAGGGGTGGATGGCTACACCTTC. Amino acid sequence: CASSLSGVDGYTF. Full variable domain (remainder filled in from reference TRBV13 and TRBJ1-2): AAGVIQSPRHLIKEKRETATLKCYPIPRHDTVYWYQQGPGQDPQFLISFYEKMQSDKGSIPDRFSAQQFSDYHSELNMSSLELGDSALYFCASSLSGVDGYTFGSGTRLTVV.

J is TRBJ1-2 and V is TRBV6-6, with D tentatively TRBD1 (5 bases). The CDR3 has 15 amino acids. The V and J ends lost 5 bases and 4 bases respectively, with 17 bases between them. The V gene's germline CDR1 is MNHNY and CDR2 SVGAGI (reference sequence). The CDR3 spells CASSPLPDSPYGYTF. CDR3 sequence (DNA): TGTGCCAGCAGTCCCCTCCCCGACAGTCCCTATGGCTACACCTTC.

This clone was observed a few times. The J gene is TRBJ2-1, the V gene TRBV2; 9 bases are shared with TRBD2. There are 15 residues in the CDR3. Germline V gives CDR1 SNHLY, CDR2 FYNNEI. Trimming at V came to 3 bases and at J to 5 bases, leaving 5 bases not matched to a gene. CDR3 protein: CASSEASGANNEQFF. The CDR3 DNA is TGTGCCAGCAGTGAGGCTAGCGGGGCCAACAATGAGCAGTTCTTC. The variable domain in full, with the rest retrieved from reference TRBV2 and TRBJ2-1, is EPEVTQTPSHQVTQMGQEVILRCVPISNHLYFYWYRQILGQKVEFLVSFYNNEISEKSEIFDDQFSVERPDGSNFTLKIRSTKLEDSAMYFCASSEASGANNEQFFGPGTRLTVL.

The V gene is TRBV5-1, the J gene TRBJ2-3, with a tentative D call TRBD1 (6 bases). Germline CDR1 SGHRS, CDR2 YFSETQ. The V and J ends lost 4 bases and 2 bases respectively, with 11 bases between them. CDR3 length equals 14 residues. The CDR3 sequence: CASSKGHSTDTQYF. CDR3 nucleotides: TGCGCCAGCAGCAAGGGACATTCCACAGATACGCAGTATTTT. Based on the CDR3 plus reference TRBV5-1 and TRBJ2-3, the full variable domain is KAGVTQTPRYLIKTRGQQVTLSCSPISGHRSVSWYQQTPGQGLQFLFEYFSETQRNKGNFPGRFSGRQFSNSRSEMNVSTLELGDSALYLCASSKGHSTDTQYFGPGTRLTVL.

This chain connects TRBV28 to TRBJ1-3; possibly TRBD1 for D (5 bases). CDR1 and CDR2 from the germline V gene are MDHEN and SYDVKM. The CDR3 has 15 amino acids. V was pared by 3 bases and J by 1 base, with 10 bases between. DNA of the CDR3: TGTGCCAGCAGTTTGTCAGGGACTTCTGGAAACACCATATATTTT. It is translated as CASSLSGTSGNTIYF.

This clone showed up just a few times. The V gene is TRBV7-9, the J gene TRBJ1-3; D perhaps matches TRBD1 (6 bases). Germline V gives CDR1 SEHNR, CDR2 FQNEAQ (reference sequence). With 6 bases removed from V and 0 bases from J, the gap between germline ends came to 12 bases. This CDR3 is 15 amino acids long. CDR3 region: CASSPTGSSGNTIYF. The CDR3 DNA sequence: TGTGCCAGCAGTCCAACAGGGAGCTCTGGAAACACCATATATTTT.

This clone has more than one count but fewer than ten. V is TRBV30 and J is TRBJ1-2, with 9 bases fitting TRBD1. Germline V lookup: CDR1 GTSNPN, CDR2 SVGIG (reference sequence). The V segment lost 2 bases and the J segment 7 bases; nucleotides outside the gene matches: 8. The CDR3 consists of 14 residues. DNA for the CDR3: TGTGCCTGGAGTATCGGGACAGGGTATACTGGCTACACCTTC. Residues: CAWSIGTGYTGYTF. The variable domain in full, completed from reference TRBV30 and TRBJ1-2, reads SQTIHQWPATLVQPVGSPLSLECTVEGTSNPNLYWYRQAAGRGLQLLFYSVGIGQISSEVPQNLSASRPQDRQFILSSKKLLLSDSGFYLCAWSIGTGYTGYTFGSGTRLTVV.

This clone occurred once. The V and J genes are TRBV7-8 and TRBJ1-6, with unresolved D. The CDR3 extends over 16 amino acids. Trimming pared 3 bases from V and 9 bases from J, leaving 18 bases between. Germline assignment: CDR1 SGHVS and CDR2 FQNEAQ. The CDR3, as DNA: TGTGCCAGCAGCTTCCCCTCGGGAGAGAGACTTTCACCCCTCCACTTT. Translated, it gives CASSFPSGERLSPLHF.

A few counts support this clone. The J gene is TRBJ1-3, the V gene TRBV14; TRBD1 aligns across 10 bases. Trimming took 1 base from V and 3 from J; bases not matched to a gene: 9. From germline, CDR1 is SGHDN and CDR2 FVKESK. The CDR3 runs 18 residues. The CDR3 loop reads CASSQGGQGRTFGNTIYF. The CDR3 DNA reads as TGTGCCAGCAGCCAAGGGGGACAGGGGAGAACCTTTGGAAACACCATATATTTT.

V gene TRBV18 combines with J gene TRBJ1-5; TRBD1 aligns across 8 bases. There are 15 residues in the CDR3. The ends lost 2 bases at V and 4 bases at J; junction bases unmatched: 4. Germline assignment: CDR1 KGHSH and CDR2 LQKENI. The CDR3 DNA follows: TGTGCCAGCTCACCAAACAGGGGGTTTAATCAGCCCCAGCATTTT. Encoded protein: CASSPNRGFNQPQHF.

The rearrangement links TRBV11-2 to TRBJ2-3, with 12 nucleotides matching TRBD2. CDR1 is SGHAT, CDR2 FQNNGV, per germline. CDR3 size: 18 residues. Trimming at V came to 6 bases and at J to 3 bases, leaving 13 bases not matched to a gene. CDR3 nucleotide sequence: TGTGCCAGCAGATCAGAAGGGCTAGCGGGGGGGCCAACAGATACGCAGTATTTT. Amino acid sequence: CASRSEGLAGGPTDTQYF.

CDR3 sequence reads: CASIKQGRNQPQHF. The CDR3 coding sequence is TGTGCCAGCATTAAACAGGGCCGCAATCAGCCCCAGCATTTT. The chain has TRBV6-5 and TRBJ1-5, with a possible D match to TRBD1 (6 bases). There are 14 residues in the CDR3. V lost 7 bases, J lost 2 bases, and 12 bases lay in between. Germline lookup yields CDR1 MNHEY and CDR2 SVGAGI.

Only a few counts were recorded for this clone. The chain is built from TRBV5-4 and TRBJ2-1; tentatively, D is TRBD2 (8 bases). Germline CDR1 SGHNT, CDR2 YYREEE (reference sequence). CDR3 size: 17 residues. The V end was cut by 6 bases, the J end by 4 bases, with 23 bases between. The CDR3 DNA reads as TGTGCCAGCACCCGAGAACAGGGGCTAGCGGGTTACAATGAGCAGTTCTTC. Protein sequence: CASTREQGLAGYNEQFF.